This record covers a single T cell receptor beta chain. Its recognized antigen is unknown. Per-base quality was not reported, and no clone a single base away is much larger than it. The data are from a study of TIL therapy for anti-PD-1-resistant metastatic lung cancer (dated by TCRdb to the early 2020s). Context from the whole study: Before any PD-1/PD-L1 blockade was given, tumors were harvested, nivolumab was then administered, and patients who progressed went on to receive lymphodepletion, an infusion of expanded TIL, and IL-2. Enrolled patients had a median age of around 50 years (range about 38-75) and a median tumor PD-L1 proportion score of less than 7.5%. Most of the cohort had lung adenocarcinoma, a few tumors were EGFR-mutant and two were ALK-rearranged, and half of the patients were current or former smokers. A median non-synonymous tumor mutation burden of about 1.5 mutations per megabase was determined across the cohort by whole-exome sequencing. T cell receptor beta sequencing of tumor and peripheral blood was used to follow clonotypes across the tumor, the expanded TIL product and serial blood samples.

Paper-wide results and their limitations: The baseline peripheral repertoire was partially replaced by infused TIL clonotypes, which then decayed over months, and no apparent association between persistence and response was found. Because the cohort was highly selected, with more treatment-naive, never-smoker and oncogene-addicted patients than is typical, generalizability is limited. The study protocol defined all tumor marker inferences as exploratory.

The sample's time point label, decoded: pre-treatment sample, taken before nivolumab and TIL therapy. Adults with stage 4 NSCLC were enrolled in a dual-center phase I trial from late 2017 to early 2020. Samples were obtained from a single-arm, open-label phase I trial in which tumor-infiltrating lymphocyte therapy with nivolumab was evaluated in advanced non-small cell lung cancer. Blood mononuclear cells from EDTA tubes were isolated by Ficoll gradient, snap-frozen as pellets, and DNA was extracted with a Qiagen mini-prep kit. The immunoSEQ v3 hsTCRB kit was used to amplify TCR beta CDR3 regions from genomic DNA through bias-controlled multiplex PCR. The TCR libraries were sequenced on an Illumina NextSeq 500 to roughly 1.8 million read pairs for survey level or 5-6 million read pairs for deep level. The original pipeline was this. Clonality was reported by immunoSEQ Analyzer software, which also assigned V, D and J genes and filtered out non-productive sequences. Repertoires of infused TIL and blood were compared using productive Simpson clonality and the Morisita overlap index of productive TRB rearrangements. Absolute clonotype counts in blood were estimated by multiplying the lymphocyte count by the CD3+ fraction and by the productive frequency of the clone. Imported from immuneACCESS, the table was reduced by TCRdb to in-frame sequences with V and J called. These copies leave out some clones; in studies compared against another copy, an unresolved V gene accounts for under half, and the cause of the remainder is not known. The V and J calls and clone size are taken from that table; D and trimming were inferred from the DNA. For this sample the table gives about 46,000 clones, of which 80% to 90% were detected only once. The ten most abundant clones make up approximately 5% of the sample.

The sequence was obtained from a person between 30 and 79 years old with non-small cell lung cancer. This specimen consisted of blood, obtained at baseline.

The nucleotides read TGTGCCAGCAGCAAGACAGGGTCGTATGGCTACACCTTC. It translates as CASSKTGSYGYTF. The receptor chain draws on TRBV6-4 and TRBJ1-2; a stretch of 7 junction bases matches TRBD1. V is pruned by 6 bases and J by 5 bases, leaving 6 bases of the junction without a gene match. The CDR3 measures 13 amino acids from cysteine to phenylalanine. The DNA shown is the 39-base CDR3, in frame from base 1. The CDR1 and CDR2 encoded by the germline V gene are MRHNA and SNTAGT.